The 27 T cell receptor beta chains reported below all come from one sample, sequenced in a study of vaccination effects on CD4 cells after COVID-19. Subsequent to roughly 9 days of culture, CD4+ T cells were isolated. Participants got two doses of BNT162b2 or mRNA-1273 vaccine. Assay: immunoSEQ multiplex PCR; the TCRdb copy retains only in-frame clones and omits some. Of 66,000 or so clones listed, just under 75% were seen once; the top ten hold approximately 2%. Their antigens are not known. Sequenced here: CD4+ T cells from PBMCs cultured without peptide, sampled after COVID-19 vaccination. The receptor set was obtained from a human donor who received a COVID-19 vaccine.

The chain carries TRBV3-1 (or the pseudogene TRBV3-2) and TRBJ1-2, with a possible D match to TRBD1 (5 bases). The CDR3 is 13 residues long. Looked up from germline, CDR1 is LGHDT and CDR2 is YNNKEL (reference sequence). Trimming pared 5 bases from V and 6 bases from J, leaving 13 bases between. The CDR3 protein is CASSNYGGDGYTF. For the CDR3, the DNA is TGTGCCAGCAGCAACTACGGGGGGGATGGCTACACCTTC.

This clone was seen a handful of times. The CDR3 here is CASSLVWGSTDTQYF. CDR3 sequence (DNA): TGTGCCAGCAGCTTAGTGTGGGGGAGCACAGATACGCAGTATTTT. V usage is TRBV11-2 and J usage is TRBJ2-3, with D perhaps matching TRBD1 or TRBD2 (5 bases each). This CDR3 is 15 amino acids long. The germline gives CDR1 SGHAT, CDR2 FQNNGV. The ends were cut back, 1 base at V and 0 bases at J, with 8 bases in the middle.

In DNA, the CDR3 is TGTGCCAGCAGCTTAGTCGATCGGGTCACTGGGGCCAACGTCCTGACTTTC. This gives the protein CASSLVDRVTGANVLTF. The chain carries TRBV7-3 and TRBJ2-6; unclear D gene. Germline V CDR1 and CDR2: SGHTA, FQGTGA. There are 17 residues in the CDR3. V was clipped by 2 bases and J by 2 bases, with 13 bases between them.

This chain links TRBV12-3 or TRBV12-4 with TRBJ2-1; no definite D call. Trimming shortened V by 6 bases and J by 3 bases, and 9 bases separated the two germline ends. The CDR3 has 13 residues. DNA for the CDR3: TGTGCCAGCAGCACCCAGAGCTACAATGAGCAGTTCTTC. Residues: CASSTQSYNEQFF.

DNA of the CDR3: TGCGCCAGCCCCCGTAGCGGGGTGTACCAAGAGACCCAGTACTTC. Translated, it gives CASPRSGVYQETQYF. J is TRBJ2-5 and V is TRBV10-2; TRBD2 agrees at 8 bases. This CDR3 spans 15 amino acids. Looked up from germline, CDR1 is WSHSY and CDR2 is SAAADI. V shed 8 bases and J 0 bases; nucleotides not matched to a gene: 8.

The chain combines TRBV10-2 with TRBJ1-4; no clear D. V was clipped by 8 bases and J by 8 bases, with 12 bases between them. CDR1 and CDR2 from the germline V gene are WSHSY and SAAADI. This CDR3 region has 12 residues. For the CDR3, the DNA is TGCGCCAGCGGCAGGCTAGGAGAAAAACTGTTTTTT. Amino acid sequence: CASGRLGEKLFF.

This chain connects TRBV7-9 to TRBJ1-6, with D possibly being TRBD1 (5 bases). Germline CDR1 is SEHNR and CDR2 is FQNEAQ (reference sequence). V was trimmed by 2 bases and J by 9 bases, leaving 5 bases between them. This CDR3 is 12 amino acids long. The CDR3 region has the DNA TGTGCCAGCAGCTTACAGGGTTCACCCCTCCACTTT. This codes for CASSLQGSPLHF.

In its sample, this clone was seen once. CDR3 bases: TGTGCCAGCAGTGAGGGTAGCGGGGGCAACACCGGGGAGCTGTTTTTT. Protein: CASSEGSGGNTGELFF. V is TRBV2 and J is TRBJ2-2; TRBD2 agrees at 9 bases. The V gene end was trimmed by 3 bases and the J gene end by 2 bases; junction bases not matched to a gene: 4. The germline CDR1 and CDR2 sequences are SNHLY and FYNNEI. CDR3 length: 16 residues.

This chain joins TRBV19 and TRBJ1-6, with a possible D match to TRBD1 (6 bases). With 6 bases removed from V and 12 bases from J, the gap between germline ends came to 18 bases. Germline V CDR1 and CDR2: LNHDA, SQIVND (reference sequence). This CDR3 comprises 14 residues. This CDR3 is CASRPRQVPQPLHF. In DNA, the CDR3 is TGTGCCAGTAGGCCCAGACAGGTACCTCAACCCCTCCACTTT.

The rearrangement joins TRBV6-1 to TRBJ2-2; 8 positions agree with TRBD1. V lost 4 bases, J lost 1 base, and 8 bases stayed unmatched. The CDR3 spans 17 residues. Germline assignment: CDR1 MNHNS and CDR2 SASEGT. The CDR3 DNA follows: TGTGCCAGCAGTGGGGGGACAGGCGTAGTGAACACCGGGGAGCTGTTTTTT. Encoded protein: CASSGGTGVVNTGELFF.

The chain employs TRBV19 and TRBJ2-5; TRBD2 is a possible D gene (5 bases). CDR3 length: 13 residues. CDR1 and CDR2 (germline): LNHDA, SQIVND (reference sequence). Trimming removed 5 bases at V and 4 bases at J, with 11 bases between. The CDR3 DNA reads TGTGCCAGTAGTCGACTAATCGGAGAGACCCAGTACTTC. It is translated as CASSRLIGETQYF.

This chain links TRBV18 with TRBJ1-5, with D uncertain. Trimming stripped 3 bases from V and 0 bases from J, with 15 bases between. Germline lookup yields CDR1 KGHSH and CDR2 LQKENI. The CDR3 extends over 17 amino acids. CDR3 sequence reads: CASSPTTEPVSNQPQHF. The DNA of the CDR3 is TGTGCCAGCTCACCCACGACCGAACCCGTTAGCAATCAGCCCCAGCATTTT.

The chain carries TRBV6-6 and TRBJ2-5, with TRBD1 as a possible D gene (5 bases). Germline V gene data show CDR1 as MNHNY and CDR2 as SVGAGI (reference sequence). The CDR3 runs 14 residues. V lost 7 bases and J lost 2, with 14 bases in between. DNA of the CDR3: TGTGCCAGCATTAGGGGCGGTCGTCAAGAGACCCAGTACTTC. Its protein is CASIRGGRQETQYF.

The CDR3 DNA follows: TGTGCCACCAGTGACGGTCTAGCGGGGGCCCACACAGATACGCAGTATTTT. Protein product: CATSDGLAGAHTDTQYF. The chain combines TRBV24-1 with TRBJ2-3; TRBD2 matches at 10 bases. Germline V gene lookup returns CDR1 KGHDR and CDR2 SFDVKD. J gave up 2 bases and V 4 bases, and 8 bases lay outside the gene matches. This CDR3 has 17 residues.

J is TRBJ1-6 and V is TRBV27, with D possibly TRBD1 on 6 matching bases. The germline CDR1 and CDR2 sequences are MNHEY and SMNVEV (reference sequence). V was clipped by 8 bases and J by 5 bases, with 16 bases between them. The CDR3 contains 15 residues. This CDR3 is CASGTWTVNNSPLHF. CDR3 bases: TGTGCCAGCGGAACTTGGACAGTAAATAATTCACCCCTCCACTTT.

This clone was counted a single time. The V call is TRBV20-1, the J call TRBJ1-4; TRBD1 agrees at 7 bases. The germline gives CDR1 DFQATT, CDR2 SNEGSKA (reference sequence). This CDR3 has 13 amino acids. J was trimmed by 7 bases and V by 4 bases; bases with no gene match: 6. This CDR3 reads CSATDRVGEKLFF. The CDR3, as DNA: TGCAGTGCTACTGACAGGGTTGGTGAAAAACTGTTTTTT.

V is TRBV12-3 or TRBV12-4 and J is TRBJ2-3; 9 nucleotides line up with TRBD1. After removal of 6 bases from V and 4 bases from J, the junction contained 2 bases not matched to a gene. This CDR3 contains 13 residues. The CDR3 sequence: CASRRQGADTQYF. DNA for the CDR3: TGTGCCAGCAGGCGACAGGGGGCAGATACGCAGTATTTT.

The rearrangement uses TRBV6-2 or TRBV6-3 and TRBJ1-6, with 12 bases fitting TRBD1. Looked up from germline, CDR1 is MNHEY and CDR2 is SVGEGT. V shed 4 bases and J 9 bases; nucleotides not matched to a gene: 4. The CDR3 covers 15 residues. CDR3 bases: TGTGCCAGCAGTTCCCCGGGACAGGGGGCTTCACCCCTCCACTTT. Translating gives CASSSPGQGASPLHF.

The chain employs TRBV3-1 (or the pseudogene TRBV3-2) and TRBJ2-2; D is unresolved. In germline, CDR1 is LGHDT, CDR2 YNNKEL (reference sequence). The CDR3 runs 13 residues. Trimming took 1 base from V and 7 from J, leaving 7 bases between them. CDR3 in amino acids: CASSQGLGGELFF. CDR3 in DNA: TGTGCCAGCAGCCAAGGGTTAGGCGGGGAGCTGTTTTTT.

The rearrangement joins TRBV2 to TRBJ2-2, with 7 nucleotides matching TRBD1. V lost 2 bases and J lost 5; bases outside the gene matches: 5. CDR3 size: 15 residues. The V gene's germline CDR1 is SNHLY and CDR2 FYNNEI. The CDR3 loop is CASSELGGATGELFF. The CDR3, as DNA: TGTGCCAGCAGTGAATTAGGGGGCGCGACCGGGGAGCTGTTTTTT. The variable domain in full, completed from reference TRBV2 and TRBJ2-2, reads EPEVTQTPSHQVTQMGQEVILRCVPISNHLYFYWYRQILGQKVEFLVSFYNNEISEKSEIFDDQFSVERPDGSNFTLKIRSTKLEDSAMYFCASSELGGATGELFFGEGSRLTVL.

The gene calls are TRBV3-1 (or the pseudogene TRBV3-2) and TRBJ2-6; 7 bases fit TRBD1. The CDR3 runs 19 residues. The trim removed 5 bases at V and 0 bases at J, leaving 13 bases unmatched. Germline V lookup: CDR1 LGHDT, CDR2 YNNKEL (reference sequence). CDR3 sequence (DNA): TGTGCCAGCAGCGGGAGACCGGGACAGTCCTTCTCTGGGGCCAACGTCCTGACTTTC. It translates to CASSGRPGQSFSGANVLTF.

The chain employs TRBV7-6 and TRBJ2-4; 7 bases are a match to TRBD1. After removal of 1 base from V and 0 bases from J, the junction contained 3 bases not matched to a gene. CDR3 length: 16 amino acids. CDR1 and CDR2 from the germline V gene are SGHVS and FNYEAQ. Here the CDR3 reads CASSLDTGVAKNIQYF. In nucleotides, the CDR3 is TGTGCCAGCAGCTTAGACACAGGGGTAGCCAAAAACATTCAGTACTTC.

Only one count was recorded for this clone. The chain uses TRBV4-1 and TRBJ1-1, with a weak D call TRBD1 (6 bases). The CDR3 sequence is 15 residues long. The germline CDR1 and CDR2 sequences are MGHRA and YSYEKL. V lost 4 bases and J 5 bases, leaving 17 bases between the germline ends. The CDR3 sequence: CASSPGQGMQTEAFF. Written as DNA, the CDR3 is TGCGCCAGCAGCCCAGGTCAGGGGATGCAGACTGAAGCTTTCTTT.

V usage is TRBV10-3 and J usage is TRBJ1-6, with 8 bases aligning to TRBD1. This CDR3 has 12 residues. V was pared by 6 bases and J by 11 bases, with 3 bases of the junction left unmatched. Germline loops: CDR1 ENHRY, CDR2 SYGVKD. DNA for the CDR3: TGTGCCATCAGCGAACAGGGGGCACCCCTCCACTTT. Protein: CAISEQGAPLHF.

This CDR3 is CASSSQLFSTDTQYF. CDR3 coding DNA: TGTGCCAGCAGCTCACAGTTATTCAGCACAGATACGCAGTATTTT. The chain has TRBV7-2 and TRBJ2-3; D gene unclear. Germline lookup yields CDR1 SGHTA and CDR2 FQGNSA. Trimming took off 4 bases at V and 0 bases at J, with 11 bases between the two ends. The CDR3 contains 15 residues.

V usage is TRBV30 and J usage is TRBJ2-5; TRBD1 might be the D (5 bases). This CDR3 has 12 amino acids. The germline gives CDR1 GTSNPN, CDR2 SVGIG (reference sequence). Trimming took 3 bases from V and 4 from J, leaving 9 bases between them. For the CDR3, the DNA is TGTGCCTGGAGCGGACACCCAGAGACCCAGTACTTC. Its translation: CAWSGHPETQYF.

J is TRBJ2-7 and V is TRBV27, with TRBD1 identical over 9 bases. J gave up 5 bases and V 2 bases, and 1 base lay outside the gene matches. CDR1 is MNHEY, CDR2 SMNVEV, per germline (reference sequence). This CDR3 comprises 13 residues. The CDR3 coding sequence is TGTGCCAGCAGTTTAACAGGGGGCCACGAGCAGTACGTC. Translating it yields CASSLTGGHEQYV.